The clone carrying this T cell receptor beta chain has just a few counts. Its antigen is unknown. The sample originates from a study of beta chain features in type 1 diabetes. Study conclusions and caveats: Patients showed naive, central memory and Treg TCRB repertoires that appeared more similar than those of healthy donors. When Type 1 diabetes patients were examined, their TCRB CDR3s proved moderately but significantly shorter in all four CD4+ subsets.

The germline V gene encodes CDR1 SGHTA and CDR2 FQGNSA. The CDR3 sequence is 14 residues long. V shed 1 base and J shed 2 bases, with 6 bases lying between them. Cell sorting via CD45RO/CCR7/CD25/CD127/CD95/CD27 was performed to obtain CD4+ naive, central memory, regulatory and stem cell-like memory cells. Expressed TCRB transcripts were sequenced after all isolated RNA was converted to cDNA. Measured with immunoSEQ multiplex PCR; TCRdb has only the in-frame clones, and not every one. The sample yields over 350,000 clones, over 13% seen once. V and J are TRBV7-2 and TRBJ1-5; possible D gene TRBD1, 5 bases. The TCR comes from a woman under 30 in good health. Specimen: naive CD4+ T cells from blood. The CDR3 nucleotides are TGTGCCAGCAGCTTAGTGGGGCGCAATCAGCCCCAGCATTTT. Its translation: CASSLVGRNQPQHF.